The present entry profiles one T cell receptor beta chain with its context. Profiling relied on immunoSEQ multiplex PCR, and the TCRdb table lists in-frame clones only, not all of them. Of around 150,000 clones in the sample, roughly nine tenths were seen once. The source of the sample is a study of cytomegalovirus exposure and HLA in healthy donors. Study details: In a later analysis, it was reported that the 120 or so validation repertoires had been produced on the same platform as the roughly 700 repertoires belonging to the first cohort.

This sequence was found in a woman younger than 35 in good health and CMV-seropositive. Material for sequencing was PBMCs.

The CDR3 DNA sequence: TGCGCCAGCAGCTGGACAGGGACCTACGAGCAGTACTTC. Protein sequence: CASSWTGTYEQYF. This sequence joins TRBV5-1 and TRBJ2-7; 8 bases align to TRBD1. V lost 3 bases and J lost 2; bases outside the gene matches: 1. Germline CDR1 is SGHRS and CDR2 is YFSETQ. The CDR3 extends over 13 amino acids.